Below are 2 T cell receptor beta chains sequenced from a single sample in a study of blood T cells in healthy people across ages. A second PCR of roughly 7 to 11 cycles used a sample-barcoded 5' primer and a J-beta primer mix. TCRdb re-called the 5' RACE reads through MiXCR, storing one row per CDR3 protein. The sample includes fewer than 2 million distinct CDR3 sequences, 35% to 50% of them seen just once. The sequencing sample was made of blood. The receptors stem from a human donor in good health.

For the CDR3, the DNA is TGCAGTGCTACGGACAGGCTAAGACGCACCTATGGCTACACCTTC. This sequence encodes CSATDRLRRTYGYTF. This rearrangement joins TRBV20-1 to TRBJ1-2, with TRBD1 identical over 7 bases. The length of the CDR3 is 15 residues. In germline, CDR1 is DFQATT, CDR2 SNEGSKA (reference sequence). V shed 4 bases, J shed 4 bases, and the junction held 12 bases outside the gene matches.

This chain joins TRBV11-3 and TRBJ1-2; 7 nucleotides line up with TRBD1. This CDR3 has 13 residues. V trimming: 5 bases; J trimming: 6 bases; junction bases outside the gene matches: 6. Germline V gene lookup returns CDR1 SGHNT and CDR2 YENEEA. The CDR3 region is CASSQGQRDGYTF. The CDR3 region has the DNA TGTGCCAGCAGCCAGGGACAGAGAGATGGCTACACCTTC.